This TCR beta chain was sequenced for a study of beta chain features in type 1 diabetes (dated by TCRdb to the late 2010s). Context from the whole study: No differences in mean age, gender distribution, total cell number or subset yield were found between patients and healthy donors. In the study, recently diagnosed type 1 diabetes patients and matched healthy donors were compared on the TCRB repertoires of their sorted circulating CD4+ T cell subsets. Whereas all 30 or so donors provided naive and central memory subsets, regulatory and stem cell-like memory subsets were isolated from just 8 patients and about 8 healthy donors. Across all samples, almost 110 million sorted cells were examined, and cell number per subset correlated strongly with RNA yield.

CDR1 and CDR2 are drawn from the germline V gene (reference sequence): MNHEY, SMNVEV. The trim is 0 bases for V and 5 bases for J, with a gap of 7 bases between the germline ends. The CDR3 covers 13 residues, taking in both the cysteine and the phenylalanine. Only the CDR3 portion is preserved as DNA: 39 bases, with reading frame beginning at the first base. On this clone itself: The target of this receptor is not known. Base quality data are lacking; no much larger clone is found one base away.

Each donor gave one peripheral blood draw, approximately 110 mL on average, collected into heparinised tubes. A BD FACSAria II and a panel including CD45RO, CCR7, CD25, CD127, CD95 and CD27 were used to sort naive, central memory, regulatory and stem cell-like memory CD4+ T cells. A purity above 95% was achieved for all sorted populations. PBMCs were isolated immediately by Lymphoprep density gradient centrifugation and stained directly without culture. So that batch effects would be minimized, each experiment stained and sorted samples in pairs, pairing one healthy donor with one patient. The entire amount of isolated RNA was reverse transcribed using the High Capacity cDNA Reverse Transcription Kit, so the sequenced TCRB transcripts were expressed ones. Deep immunoSEQ sequencing was performed on naive, central memory and regulatory T cell samples, with an average of roughly 3.5 million total reads per sample. Sorted cells were lysed in RLT buffer and RNA was extracted with DNase-treated RNeasy Micro or Mini kits, depending on cell number. To prevent cross-contamination, every cell subset was processed on its own, while patient and healthy donor samples were processed together. The immunoSEQ multiplex PCR was used to amplify TCRB sequences from cDNA, generating 87-bp fragments that spanned the CDR3 region. Sequencing of the amplicons was done on the Illumina HiSeq platform. Per the source publication's procedure: Synthetic template baselines were used to correct PCR bias computationally, reads within Hamming distance 2 were collapsed, and singletons that could not be merged were discarded. Reads were aligned against IMGT so that V, D and J genes, CDR3 length and insertions or deletions at six rearrangement sites could be assigned. Within each subset, clonotype counts were normalized to sorted cell number, and only after that were true diversity and Gini coefficients computed with the tcR R package. The overlap coefficient, calculated on TCRB nucleotide sequences, was used to quantify repertoire sharing. Out-of-frame TCRB sequences from naive cells were analyzed as a proxy for the pre-selection repertoire. The table was pulled from immuneACCESS by TCRdb, which kept in-frame rearrangements only. Such tables lose some clones; where checked, under half of the loss comes from unresolved V genes, and the rest has no known cause. The DNA gave D and trimming, while V, J and clone size come from that table. For this sample the table gives 200,000 to 250,000 clones, of which 7.5% to 10% were detected only once. The biggest ten clones account for 0.03% to 0.04% of the sample.

General findings and caveats noted by the study authors: At VDJ recombination sites, patients with type 1 diabetes made fewer insertions and deleted more nucleotides, a pattern implying thymic rearrangement abnormalities. In all four CD4+ subsets, TCRB CDR3 length was moderately but significantly shorter in type 1 diabetes patients. Shorter templates might be favored by PCR, yet because patient and control samples were amplified and corrected together, any such skew would affect both groups equally. Naive, central memory and regulatory TCRB repertoires appeared more similar among patients than among healthy donors. Because cDNA was sequenced instead of genomic DNA, highly expressing activated cells could be over-represented, though the groups showed no difference in activation or CD3 levels. HLA sub-analyses involved small numbers of individuals, so any influence of HLA type on TCRB rearrangement remained unresolved.

This sequence was found in a woman aged 18-29 years in good health. Input material: naive CD4+ T cells from blood. The meaning of the sample's cell subset or site label: true naive CD4+ T cells. The chain couples TRBV27 to TRBJ2-5, and the D gene may be TRBD2, 6 bases matching. The sequence in DNA is TGTGCCAGCAGTTTATCCCGGGGGGAGACCCAGTACTTC. Its product reads: CASSLSRGETQYF.